This TCR beta chain was sequenced for a study of blood T cells in healthy people across ages. This clonotype was seen a few times. The second PCR ran 7 to 11 cycles with a sample-barcoded 5' primer and J-beta primers. TCRdb re-called the 5' RACE reads with MiXCR, one entry per CDR3 protein. The data contain about 1.1 million distinct CDR3 sequences, 35% to 45% of them singletons. V was cut by 6 bases and J by 4 bases, with 20 bases left in between. CDR1 MNHEY and CDR2 SMNVEV come from the germline V gene (reference sequence). This CDR3 has 16 residues. This sequence was found in a young man in good health. This chain uses TRBV27 with TRBJ2-3; D might be TRBD1 (6 bases). Sequenced: blood. The CDR3, as DNA: TGTGCCAGCAGCCCCCAACAGGGTAGGGCGTCAGATACGCAGTATTTT. This translates into CASSPQQGRASDTQYF.